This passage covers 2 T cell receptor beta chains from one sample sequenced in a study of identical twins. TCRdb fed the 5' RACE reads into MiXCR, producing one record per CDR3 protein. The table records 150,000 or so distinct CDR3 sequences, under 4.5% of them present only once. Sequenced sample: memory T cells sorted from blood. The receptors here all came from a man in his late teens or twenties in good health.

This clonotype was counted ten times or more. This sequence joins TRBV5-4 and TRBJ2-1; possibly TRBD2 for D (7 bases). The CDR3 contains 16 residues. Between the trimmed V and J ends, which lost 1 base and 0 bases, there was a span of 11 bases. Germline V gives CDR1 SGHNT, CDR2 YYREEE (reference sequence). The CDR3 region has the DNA TGTGCCAGCAGCTTGCGGGCGGGGGCCTCCTACAATGAGCAGTTCTTC. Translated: CASSLRAGASYNEQFF. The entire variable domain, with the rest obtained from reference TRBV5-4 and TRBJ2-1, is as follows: ETGVTQSPTHLIKTRGQQVTLRCSSQSGHNTVSWYQQALGQGPQFIFQYYREEENGRGNFPPRFSGLQFPNYSSELNVNALELDDSALYLCASSLRAGASYNEQFFGPGTRLTVL.

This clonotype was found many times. The CDR3 here is CASSPTRTANTGELFF. For the CDR3, the DNA is TGTGCCAGCAGCCCCACCCGGACAGCGAACACCGGGGAGCTGTTTTTT. The chain recombines TRBV4-2 with TRBJ2-2, with D perhaps matching TRBD1 (6 bases). Between the trimmed V and J ends, which lost 4 bases and 0 bases, there was a span of 12 bases. Germline V gene lookup returns CDR1 LGHNA and CDR2 YNFKEQ. CDR3 length equals 16 residues.